This T cell receptor beta chain derives from a study of shared clonotypes between healthy human individuals. General study results and limits: Sequencing of the sorted subsets was shown by rarefaction to be incomplete despite large depth.

The data were produced by immunoSEQ multiplex PCR, yet TCRdb's version contains in-frame clones alone and is incomplete. The sample holds about 2.4 million clones; approximately 93% are singletons and the top ten take 0.36%. The donor population consisted of healthy HIV-negative adults with no recent acute infections or vaccinations. Caucasian adults living in Nashville, Tennessee, provided all samples. A remark on this clone: Its antigen remains unknown.

This CDR3 is 14 amino acids long. CDR1 is SGHRS and CDR2 is YFSETQ in the germline V gene. V dropped 2 bases and J dropped 3 bases, with 11 bases sitting between them. This receptor was identified in a man aged 18 to 30 in good health. Some clones in this sample may be carry-over from other donors' samples. The chain links TRBV5-1 to TRBJ1-1, with D possibly matching TRBD1 (6 bases). Sequencing input: naive CD4+ T cells from PBMCs. Specified subset: CD45RA+ positively selected. CDR3: CASSLQGLDTEAFF. The CDR3 DNA sequence: TGCGCCAGCAGCTTACAGGGTCTGGACACTGAAGCTTTCTTT.